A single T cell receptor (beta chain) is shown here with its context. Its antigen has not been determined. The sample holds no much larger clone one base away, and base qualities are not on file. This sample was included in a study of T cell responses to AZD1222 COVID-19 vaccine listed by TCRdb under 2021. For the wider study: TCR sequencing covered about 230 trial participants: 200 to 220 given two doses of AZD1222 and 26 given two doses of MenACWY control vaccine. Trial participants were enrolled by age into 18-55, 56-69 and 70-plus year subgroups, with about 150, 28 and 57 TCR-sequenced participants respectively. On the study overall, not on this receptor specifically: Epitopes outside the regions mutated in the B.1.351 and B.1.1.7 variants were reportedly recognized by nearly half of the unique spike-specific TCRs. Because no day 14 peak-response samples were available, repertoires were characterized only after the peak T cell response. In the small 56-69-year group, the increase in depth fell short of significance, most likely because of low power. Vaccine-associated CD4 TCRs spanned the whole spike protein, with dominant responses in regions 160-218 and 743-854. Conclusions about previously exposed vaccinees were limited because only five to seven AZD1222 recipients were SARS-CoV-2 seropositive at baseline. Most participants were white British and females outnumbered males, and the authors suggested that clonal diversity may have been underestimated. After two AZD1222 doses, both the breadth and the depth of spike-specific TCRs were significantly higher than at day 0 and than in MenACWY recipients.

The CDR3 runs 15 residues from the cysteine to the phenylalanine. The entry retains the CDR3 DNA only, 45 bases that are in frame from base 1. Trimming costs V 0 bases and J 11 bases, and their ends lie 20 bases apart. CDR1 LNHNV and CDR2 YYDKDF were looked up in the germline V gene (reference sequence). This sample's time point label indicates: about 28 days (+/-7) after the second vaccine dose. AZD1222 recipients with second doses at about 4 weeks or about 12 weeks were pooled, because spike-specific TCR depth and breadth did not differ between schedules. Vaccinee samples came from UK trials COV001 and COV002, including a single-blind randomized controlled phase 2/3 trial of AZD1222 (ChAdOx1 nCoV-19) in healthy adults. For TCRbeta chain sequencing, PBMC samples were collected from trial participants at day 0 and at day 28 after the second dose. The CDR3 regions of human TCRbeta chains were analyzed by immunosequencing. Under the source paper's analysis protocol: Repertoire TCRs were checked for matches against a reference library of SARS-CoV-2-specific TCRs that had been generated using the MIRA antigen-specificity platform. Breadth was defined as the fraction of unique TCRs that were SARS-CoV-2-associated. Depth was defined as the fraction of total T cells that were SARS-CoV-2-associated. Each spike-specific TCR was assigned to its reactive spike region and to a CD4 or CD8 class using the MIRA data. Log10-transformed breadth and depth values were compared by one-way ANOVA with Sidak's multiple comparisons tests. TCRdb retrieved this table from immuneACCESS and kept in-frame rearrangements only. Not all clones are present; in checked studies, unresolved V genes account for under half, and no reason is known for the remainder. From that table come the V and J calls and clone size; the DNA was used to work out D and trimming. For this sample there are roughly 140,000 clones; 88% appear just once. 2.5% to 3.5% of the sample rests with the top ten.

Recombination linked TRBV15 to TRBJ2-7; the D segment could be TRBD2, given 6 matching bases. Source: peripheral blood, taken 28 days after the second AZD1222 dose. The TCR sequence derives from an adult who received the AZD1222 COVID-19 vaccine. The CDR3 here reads CATSRERGGGQGEYF. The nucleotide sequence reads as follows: TGTGCCACCAGCAGAGAGAGAGGAGGAGGGCAGGGAGAGTACTTC.